The 5 T cell receptor beta chains reported below all come from one sample, sequenced in a study of CXCR3-negative and CXCR3-positive naive CD8 T cells. cDNA libraries for TRB were generated by 5' RACE incorporating UMI labels. Following a re-call of the 5' RACE reads, TCRdb has one entry per CDR3 protein and lacks DNA. Reported are about 150,000 distinct CDR3 sequences; the ten largest clones contain 0.45% to 0.55%. Findings of the study overall: CXCR3-positive naive cells had more hydrophobic TRB CDR3s than CXCR3-negative naive cells.

These receptors' targets are unknown. Sequencing used naive CXCR3+ CD8+ T cells from blood. Noted subset: CD45RO-CCR7+CD27+CD95- naive CD8+ T cells expressing CXCR3 (TNR3+). The receptors derive from a human donor in good health. Some clones in this sample may be carry-over from other donors' samples.

This chain joins TRBV29-1 and TRBJ1-2. The CDR3 is made up of 12 amino acids. Looked up from germline, CDR1 is SQVTM and CDR2 is ANQGSEA. The CDR3 region is CSVEGQRYGYTF.

This chain links TRBV4-2 with TRBJ1-3; TCRdb picks TRBD1, but there is no DNA to check that call. Looked up from germline, CDR1 is LGHNA and CDR2 is YNFKEQ. This CDR3 is 16 amino acids long. The CDR3: CASSPNPDSSGNTIYF.

V is TRBV5-1 and J is TRBJ2-7; TCRdb's D call, TRBD2, is unchecked because there is no DNA. From germline, CDR1 is SGHRS and CDR2 YFSETQ. This CDR3 has 16 residues. The CDR3 is CASSLVRRDGAYEQYF.

The CDR3 sequence is CASSYNNRVYNTEAFF. V and J are TRBV3-1 and TRBJ1-1; TCRdb's assignment of TRBD1 cannot be checked, as there is no DNA. Germline V gene data show CDR1 as LGHDT and CDR2 as YNNKEL (reference sequence). This CDR3 has 16 residues.

CDR3: CSVTGPGNTIYF. The rearrangement links TRBV29-1 to TRBJ1-3; as DNA is missing, the TRBD1 call by TCRdb cannot be tested. CDR3 length: 12 residues. Germline CDR1 is SQVTM and CDR2 is ANQGSEA.